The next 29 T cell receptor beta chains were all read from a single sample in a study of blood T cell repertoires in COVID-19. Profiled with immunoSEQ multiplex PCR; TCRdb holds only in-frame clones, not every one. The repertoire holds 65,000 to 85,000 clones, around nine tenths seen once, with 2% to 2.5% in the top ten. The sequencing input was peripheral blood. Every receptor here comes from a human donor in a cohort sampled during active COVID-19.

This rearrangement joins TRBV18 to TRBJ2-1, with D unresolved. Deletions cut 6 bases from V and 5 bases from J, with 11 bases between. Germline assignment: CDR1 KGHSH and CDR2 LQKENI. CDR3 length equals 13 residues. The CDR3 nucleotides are TGTGCCAGCTCCCCTACAGAAGACAATGAGCAGTTCTTC. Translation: CASSPTEDNEQFF.

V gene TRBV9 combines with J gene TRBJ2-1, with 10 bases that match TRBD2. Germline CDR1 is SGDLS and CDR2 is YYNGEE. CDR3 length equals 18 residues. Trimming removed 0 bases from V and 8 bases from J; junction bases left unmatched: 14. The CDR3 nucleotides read TGTGCCAGCAGCGTAGAACTTCGGAGCGGGAGGGCCCAGGATGAGCAGTTCTTC. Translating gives CASSVELRSGRAQDEQFF.

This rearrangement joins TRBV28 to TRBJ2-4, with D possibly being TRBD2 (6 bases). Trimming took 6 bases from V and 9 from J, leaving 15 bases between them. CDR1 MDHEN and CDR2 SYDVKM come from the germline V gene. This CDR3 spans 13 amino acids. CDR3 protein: CASSPGDRAIQYF. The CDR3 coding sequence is TGTGCCAGCAGCCCGGGGGACCGGGCCATTCAGTACTTC.

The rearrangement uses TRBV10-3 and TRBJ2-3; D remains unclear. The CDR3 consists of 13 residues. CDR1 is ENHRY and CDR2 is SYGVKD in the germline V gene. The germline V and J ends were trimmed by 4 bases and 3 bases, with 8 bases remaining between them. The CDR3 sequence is CAISAPRTDTQYF. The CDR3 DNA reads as TGTGCCATCAGTGCGCCACGGACAGATACGCAGTATTTT.

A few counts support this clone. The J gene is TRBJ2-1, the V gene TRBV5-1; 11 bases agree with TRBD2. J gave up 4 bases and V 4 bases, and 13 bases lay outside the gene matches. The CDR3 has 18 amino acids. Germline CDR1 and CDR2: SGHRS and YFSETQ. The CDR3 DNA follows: TGCGCCAGCAGCATTCCCGCTAGCGGGGGGACAGGTTACAATGAGCAGTTCTTC. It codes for CASSIPASGGTGYNEQFF.

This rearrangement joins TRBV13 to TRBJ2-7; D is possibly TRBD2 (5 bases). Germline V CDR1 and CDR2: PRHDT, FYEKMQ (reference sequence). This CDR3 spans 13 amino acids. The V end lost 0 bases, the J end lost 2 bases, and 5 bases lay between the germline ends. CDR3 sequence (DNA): TGTGCCAGCAGCTTAGGGAGGGCCTACGAGCAGTACTTC. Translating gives CASSLGRAYEQYF.

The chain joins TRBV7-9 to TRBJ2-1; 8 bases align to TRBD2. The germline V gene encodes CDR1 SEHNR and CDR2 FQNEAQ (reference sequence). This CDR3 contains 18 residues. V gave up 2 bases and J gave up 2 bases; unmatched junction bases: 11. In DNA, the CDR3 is TGTGCCAGCAGCTTACGGGGCCCCGGGGGGGCCGCCTACAATGAGCAGTTCTTC. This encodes CASSLRGPGGAAYNEQFF.

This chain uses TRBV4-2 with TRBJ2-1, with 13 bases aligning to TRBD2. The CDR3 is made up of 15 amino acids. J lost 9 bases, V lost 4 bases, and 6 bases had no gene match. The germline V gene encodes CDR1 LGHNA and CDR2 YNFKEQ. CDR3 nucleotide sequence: TGTGCCAGCAGCCCGCGACTAGCGGGGGGTAGTGAGCAGTTCTTC. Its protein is CASSPRLAGGSEQFF.

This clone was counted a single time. CDR3: CASSPNSRQAFF. CDR3 DNA: TGTGCCAGCAGTCCCAACAGCAGACAAGCTTTCTTT. The chain employs TRBV12-3 or TRBV12-4 and TRBJ1-1; D gene ambiguous. Trimming took 5 bases from V and 9 from J, leaving 13 bases between them. The CDR3 spans 12 residues.

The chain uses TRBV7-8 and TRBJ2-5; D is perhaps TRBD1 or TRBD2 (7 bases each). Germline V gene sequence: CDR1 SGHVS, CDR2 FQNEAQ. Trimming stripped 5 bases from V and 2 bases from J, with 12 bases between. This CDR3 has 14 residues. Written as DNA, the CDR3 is TGTGCCAGCAGCCGCGGGGGACAGCAAGAGACCCAGTACTTC. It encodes CASSRGGQQETQYF.

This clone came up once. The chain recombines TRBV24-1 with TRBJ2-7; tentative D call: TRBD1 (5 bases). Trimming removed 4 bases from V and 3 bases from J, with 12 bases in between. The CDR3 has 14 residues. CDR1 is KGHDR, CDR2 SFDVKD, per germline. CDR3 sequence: CATSDPDRNYEQYF. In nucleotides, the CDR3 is TGTGCCACCAGTGACCCCGACAGAAACTACGAGCAGTACTTC.

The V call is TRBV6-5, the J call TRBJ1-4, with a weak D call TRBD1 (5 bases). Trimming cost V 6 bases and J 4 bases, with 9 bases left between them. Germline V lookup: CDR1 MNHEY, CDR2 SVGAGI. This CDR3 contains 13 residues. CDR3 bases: TGTGCCAGCAGCAAGACAGTTAATGAAAAACTGTTTTTT. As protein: CASSKTVNEKLFF.

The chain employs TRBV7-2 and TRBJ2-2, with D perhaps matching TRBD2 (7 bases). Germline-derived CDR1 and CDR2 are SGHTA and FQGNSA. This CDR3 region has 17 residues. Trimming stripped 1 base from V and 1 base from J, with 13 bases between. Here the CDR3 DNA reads TGTGCCAGCAGCTTAGGAGGGGGGGCTCGGAACACCGGGGAGCTGTTTTTT. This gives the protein CASSLGGGARNTGELFF. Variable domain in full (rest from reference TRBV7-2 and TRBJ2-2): GAGVSQSPSNKVTEKGKDVELRCDPISGHTALYWYRQSLGQGLEFLIYFQGNSAPDKSGLPSDRFSAERTGGSVSTLTIQRTQQEDSAVYLCASSLGGGARNTGELFFGEGSRLTVL.

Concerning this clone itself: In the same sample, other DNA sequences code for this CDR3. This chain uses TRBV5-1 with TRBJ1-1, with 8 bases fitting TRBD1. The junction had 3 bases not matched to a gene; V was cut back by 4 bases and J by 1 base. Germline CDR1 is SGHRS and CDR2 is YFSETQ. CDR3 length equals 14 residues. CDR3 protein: CASSPGTGNTEAFF. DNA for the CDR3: TGCGCCAGCAGCCCCGGGACAGGGAACACTGAAGCTTTCTTT.

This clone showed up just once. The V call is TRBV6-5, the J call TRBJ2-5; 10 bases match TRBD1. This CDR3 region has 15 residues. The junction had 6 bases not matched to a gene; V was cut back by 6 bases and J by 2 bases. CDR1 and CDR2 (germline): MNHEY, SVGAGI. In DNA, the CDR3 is TGTGCCAGCAGCCCCGGACAGGGGGTACAAGAGACCCAGTACTTC. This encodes CASSPGQGVQETQYF.

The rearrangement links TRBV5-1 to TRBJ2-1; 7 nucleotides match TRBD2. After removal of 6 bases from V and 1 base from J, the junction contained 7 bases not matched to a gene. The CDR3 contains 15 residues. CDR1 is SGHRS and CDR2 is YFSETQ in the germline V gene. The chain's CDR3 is CASTPGGSSYNEQFF. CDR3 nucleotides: TGCGCCAGCACCCCGGGGGGATCTTCCTACAATGAGCAGTTCTTC.

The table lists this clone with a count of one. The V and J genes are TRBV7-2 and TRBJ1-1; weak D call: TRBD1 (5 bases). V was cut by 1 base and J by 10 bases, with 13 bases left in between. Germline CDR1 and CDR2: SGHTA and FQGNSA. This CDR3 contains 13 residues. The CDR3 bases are TGTGCCAGCAGCTTAGGGGGGAGGACTCGAGCTTTCTTT. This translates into CASSLGGRTRAFF.

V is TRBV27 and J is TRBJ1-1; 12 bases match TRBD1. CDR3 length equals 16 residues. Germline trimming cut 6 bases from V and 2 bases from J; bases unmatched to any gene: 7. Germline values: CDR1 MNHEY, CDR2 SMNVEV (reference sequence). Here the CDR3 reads CASSLGTGGVNTEAFF. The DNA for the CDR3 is TGTGCCAGCAGCCTAGGGACAGGGGGCGTTAACACTGAAGCTTTCTTT.

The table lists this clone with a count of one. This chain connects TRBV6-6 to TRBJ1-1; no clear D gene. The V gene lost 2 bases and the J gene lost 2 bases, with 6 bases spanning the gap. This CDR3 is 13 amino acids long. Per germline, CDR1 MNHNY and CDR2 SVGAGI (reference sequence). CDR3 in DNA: TGTGCCAGCAGTTACACAGTCAACACTGAAGCTTTCTTT. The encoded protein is CASSYTVNTEAFF.

The DNA for the CDR3 is TGTGCCAGCAGCTTAGACAGGGATAGGAAGGCCCAGCATTTT. This codes for CASSLDRDRKAQHF. The chain is built from TRBV7-9 and TRBJ1-5, with D possibly matching TRBD1 (6 bases). The CDR3 is made up of 14 amino acids. V lost 1 base to trimming and J lost 11 bases, with 15 bases between them. Germline V gives CDR1 SEHNR, CDR2 FQNEAQ (reference sequence).

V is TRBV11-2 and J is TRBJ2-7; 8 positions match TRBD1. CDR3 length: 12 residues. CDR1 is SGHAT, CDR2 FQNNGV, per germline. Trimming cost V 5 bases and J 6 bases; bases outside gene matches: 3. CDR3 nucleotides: TGTGCCAGCAGCCCCGACAGGGGCGAGCAGTACTTC. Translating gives CASSPDRGEQYF.

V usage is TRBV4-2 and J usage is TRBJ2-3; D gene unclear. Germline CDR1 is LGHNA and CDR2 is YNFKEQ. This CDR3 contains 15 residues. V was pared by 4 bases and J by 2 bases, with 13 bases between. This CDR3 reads CASSLNPVHTDTQYF. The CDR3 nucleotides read TGTGCCAGCAGCCTCAACCCGGTCCACACAGATACGCAGTATTTT.

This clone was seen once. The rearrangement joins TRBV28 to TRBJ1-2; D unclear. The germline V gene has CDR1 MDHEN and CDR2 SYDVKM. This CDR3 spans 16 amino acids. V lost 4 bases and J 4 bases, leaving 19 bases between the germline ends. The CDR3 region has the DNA TGTGCCAGCAGTTCTTCCGACACACGACCCGGCTATGGCTACACCTTC. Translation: CASSSSDTRPGYGYTF.

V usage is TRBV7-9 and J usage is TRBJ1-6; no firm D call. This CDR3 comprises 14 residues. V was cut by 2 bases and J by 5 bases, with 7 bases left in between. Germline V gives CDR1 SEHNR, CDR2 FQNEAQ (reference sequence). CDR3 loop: CASSLLQDNSPLHF. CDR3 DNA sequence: TGTGCCAGCAGCTTACTGCAGGATAATTCACCCCTCCACTTT. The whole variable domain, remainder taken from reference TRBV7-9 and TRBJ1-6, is DTGVSQNPRHKITKRGQNVTFRCDPISEHNRLYWYRQTLGQGPEFLTYFQNEAQLEKSRLLSDRFSAERPKGSFSTLEIQRTEQGDSAMYLCASSLLQDNSPLHFGNGTRLTVT.

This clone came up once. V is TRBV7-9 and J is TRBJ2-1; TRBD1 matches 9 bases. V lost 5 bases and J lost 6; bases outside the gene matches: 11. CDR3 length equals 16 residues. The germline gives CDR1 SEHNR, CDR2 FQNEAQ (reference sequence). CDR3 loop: CASSLTGTGRFNEQFF. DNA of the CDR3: TGTGCCAGCAGCCTCACCGGGACAGGGAGGTTCAATGAGCAGTTCTTC.

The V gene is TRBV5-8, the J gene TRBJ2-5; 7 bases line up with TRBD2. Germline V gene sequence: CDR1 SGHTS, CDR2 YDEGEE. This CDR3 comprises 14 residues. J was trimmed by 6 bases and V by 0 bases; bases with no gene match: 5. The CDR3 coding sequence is TGTGCCAGCAGCTTGGTAACGGGGGGACAGACCCAGTACTTC. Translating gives CASSLVTGGQTQYF.

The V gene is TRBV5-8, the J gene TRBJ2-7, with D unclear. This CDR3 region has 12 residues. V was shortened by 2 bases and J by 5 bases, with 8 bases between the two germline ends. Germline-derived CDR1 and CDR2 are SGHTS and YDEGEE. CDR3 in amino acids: CASSFLADEQYF. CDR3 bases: TGTGCCAGCAGCTTTTTAGCCGACGAGCAGTACTTC.

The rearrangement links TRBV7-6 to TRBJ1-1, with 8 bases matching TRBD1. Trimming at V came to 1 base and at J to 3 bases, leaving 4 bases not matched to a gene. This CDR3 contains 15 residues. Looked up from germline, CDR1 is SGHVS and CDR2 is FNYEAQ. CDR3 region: CASSLVGQEYTEAFF. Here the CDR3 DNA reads TGTGCCAGCAGCTTAGTGGGACAGGAGTACACTGAAGCTTTCTTT.

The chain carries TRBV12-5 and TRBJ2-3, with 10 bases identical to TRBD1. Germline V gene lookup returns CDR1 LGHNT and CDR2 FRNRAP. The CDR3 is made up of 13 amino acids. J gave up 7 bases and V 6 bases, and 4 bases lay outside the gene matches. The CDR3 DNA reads TGTGCTAGTGGCTGGGACAGGGGAAATACGCAGTATTTT. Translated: CASGWDRGNTQYF.